These 20 T cell receptor beta chains were sequenced from one sample in a study of a mutant IDH1 vaccine in newly diagnosed glioma. Time point noted: baseline, week 1 (first vaccination visit). Sample treatment: pre-vaccination baseline after standard-of-care therapy. TCRdb keeps only in-frame clones here, not all; method: immunoSEQ multiplex PCR. The sample lists tens of thousands of clones; 65% to 85% were seen once. Sequenced here: peripheral blood mononuclear cells (PBMCs), sampled from a glioma patient treated with radiotherapy, temozolomide or both. The receptors originated from a woman aged 18-29 years with glioma. Some clones in this sample may be carry-over from other donors' samples.

V and J are TRBV15 and TRBJ2-7, with 11 bases that match TRBD2. With 8 bases clipped from V and 2 bases from J, the junction kept 5 bases outside the gene matches. The germline V gene has CDR1 LNHNV and CDR2 YYDKDF (reference sequence). The CDR3 is 14 residues long. CDR3 in amino acids: CATAGTSGTYEQYF. The CDR3 DNA is TGTGCCACCGCCGGGACTAGCGGCACCTACGAGCAGTACTTC. Full variable domain (remainder filled in from reference TRBV15 and TRBJ2-7): DAMVIQNPRYQVTQFGKPVTLSCSQTLNHNVMYWYQQKSSQAPKLLFHYYDKDFNNEADTPDNFQSRRPNTSFCFLDIRSPGLGDTAMYLCATAGTSGTYEQYFGPGTRLTVT.

The chain employs TRBV4-1 and TRBJ2-1; TRBD2 is a possible D gene (6 bases). V was clipped by 11 bases and J by 7 bases, with 12 bases between them. The germline V gene encodes CDR1 MGHRA and CDR2 YSYEKL. The CDR3 spans 11 residues. CDR3: CAAGSINEQFF. CDR3 in DNA: TGCGCCGCGGGGAGTATAAATGAGCAGTTCTTC.

The V and J genes are TRBV5-1 and TRBJ2-5; TRBD2 matches at 7 bases. Germline CDR1 reads SGHRS; CDR2 reads YFSETQ. The CDR3 extends over 16 amino acids. V shed 4 bases, J shed 4 bases, and the junction held 13 bases outside the gene matches. CDR3 residues: CASSRQVVGGGETQYF. The CDR3 region has the DNA TGCGCCAGCAGCAGACAAGTCGTGGGCGGGGGAGAGACCCAGTACTTC.

This chain links TRBV2 with TRBJ2-7, with 8 bases fitting TRBD1. CDR1 SNHLY and CDR2 FYNNEI come from the germline V gene. Germline trimming cut 6 bases from V and 1 base from J; bases unmatched to any gene: 11. The CDR3 loop spans 16 amino acids. CDR3 amino acids: CASSERRDRFSYEQYF. CDR3 DNA sequence: TGTGCCAGCAGCGAACGCCGGGACAGGTTTTCCTACGAGCAGTACTTC.

J is TRBJ2-5 and V is TRBV19; a weak D match, TRBD1 (7 bases). CDR1 is LNHDA, CDR2 SQIVND, per germline (reference sequence). This CDR3 has 14 amino acids. V was cut by 1 base and J by 5 bases, with 11 bases left in between. DNA for the CDR3: TGTGCCAGTAGTATAGCGTCAGGGGGGGAGACCCAGTACTTC. Protein: CASSIASGGETQYF.

The chain has TRBV9 and TRBJ2-2; 10 bases map to TRBD1. The CDR3 extends over 15 amino acids. J gave up 6 bases and V 2 bases, and 4 bases lay outside the gene matches. Germline lookup yields CDR1 SGDLS and CDR2 YYNGEE. CDR3 protein: CASSVLDRGSGELFF. The CDR3 coding sequence is TGTGCCAGCAGCGTGTTGGACAGGGGGTCCGGGGAGCTGTTTTTT.

CDR3 loop: CASSLRRGQETQYF. In DNA form, the CDR3 reads TGTGCCAGCAGCTTGCGGAGGGGCCAAGAGACCCAGTACTTC. V gene TRBV5-6 combines with J gene TRBJ2-5; weak D call: TRBD2 (6 bases). Germline V gives CDR1 SGHDT, CDR2 YYEEEE. Trimming removed 1 base from V and 1 base from J, with 8 bases in between. The CDR3 has 14 amino acids.

A note on this clone: The DNA is left out, because the CDR3 cannot be placed on it with certainty; the CDR3 is given as TCRdb lists it. This chain uses TRBV5-4 with TRBJ2-7; TRBD2, as called in the table, went unchecked against the DNA. The CDR3 numbers 13 amino acids, ends counted. Per the germline V gene, CDR1 is SGHNT and CDR2 is YYREEE (reference sequence). CDR3 sequence reads: CASSLVASGTGSF.

V gene TRBV11-2 combines with J gene TRBJ2-4; 9 nucleotides line up with TRBD1. V trimming: 4 bases; J trimming: 13 bases; junction bases outside the gene matches: 5. This CDR3 comprises 12 residues. Germline values: CDR1 SGHAT, CDR2 FQNNGV. This CDR3 is CASSWGQGAQYF. In DNA, the CDR3 is TGTGCCAGCAGCTGGGGACAGGGCGCACAGTACTTC.

Here the CDR3 reads CASSLEVGHYNSPLHF. The CDR3 region has the DNA TGTGCCAGCAGCTTAGAGGTCGGGCACTATAATTCACCCCTCCACTTT. The chain carries TRBV7-9 and TRBJ1-6; D call uncertain. CDR1 is SEHNR and CDR2 is FQNEAQ in the germline V gene (reference sequence). The CDR3 is made up of 16 amino acids. V was shortened by 1 base and J by 3 bases, with 10 bases between the two germline ends. The full variable domain, in which reference TRBV7-9 and TRBJ1-6 provide the parts outside the CDR3, is DTGVSQNPRHKITKRGQNVTFRCDPISEHNRLYWYRQTLGQGPEFLTYFQNEAQLEKSRLLSDRFSAERPKGSFSTLEIQRTEQGDSAMYLCASSLEVGHYNSPLHFGNGTRLTVT.

The chain carries TRBV5-1 and TRBJ2-7; TRBD1 matches 8 bases. V shed 0 bases and J 2 bases; nucleotides not matched to a gene: 4. The CDR3 has 15 amino acids. Germline V gene lookup returns CDR1 SGHRS and CDR2 YFSETQ. The CDR3 DNA reads as TGCGCCAGCAGCTTGGCCGGGACAGGAGCCTACGAGCAGTACTTC. Amino acids: CASSLAGTGAYEQYF.

The rearrangement links TRBV2 to TRBJ2-5; TRBD2 aligns across 13 bases. With V trimmed by 4 bases and J by 5 bases, 4 bases remained unmatched. CDR1 is SNHLY and CDR2 is FYNNEI in the germline V gene. CDR3 length: 15 amino acids. The DNA for the CDR3 is TGTGCCAGCAGTGTACTAGCGGGGGGGCTGGAGACCCAGTACTTC. Translation: CASSVLAGGLETQYF.

The chain is built from TRBV30 and TRBJ1-2, with D unresolved. The CDR3 runs to 15 residues. V lost 0 bases to trimming and J lost 3 bases, with 14 bases between them. The V gene's germline CDR1 is GTSNPN and CDR2 SVGIG (reference sequence). DNA of the CDR3: TGTGCCTGGAGTGTAGAGGCGGGCTCGCACTATGGCTACACCTTC. This translates into CAWSVEAGSHYGYTF. Combining the CDR3 with reference TRBV30 and TRBJ1-2 gives the whole variable domain SQTIHQWPATLVQPVGSPLSLECTVEGTSNPNLYWYRQAAGRGLQLLFYSVGIGQISSEVPQNLSASRPQDRQFILSSKKLLLSDSGFYLCAWSVEAGSHYGYTFGSGTRLTVV.

V and J are TRBV5-4 and TRBJ2-3; D might be TRBD1 or TRBD2, each matching 5 bases. Deletions cut 3 bases from V and 0 bases from J, with 14 bases between. This CDR3 spans 16 amino acids. CDR1 and CDR2 from the germline V gene are SGHNT and YYREEE (reference sequence). CDR3 in amino acids: CASSSPGTPSTDTQYF. The CDR3 nucleotides are TGTGCCAGCAGCTCCCCCGGGACGCCTAGCACAGATACGCAGTATTTT.

The chain recombines TRBV27 with TRBJ2-7; weak D call: TRBD2 (5 bases). This CDR3 has 13 residues. V was cut by 8 bases and J by 0 bases, with 11 bases left in between. Germline V gene lookup returns CDR1 MNHEY and CDR2 SMNVEV (reference sequence). The CDR3: CASAPGSSYEQYF. CDR3 DNA sequence: TGTGCCAGCGCTCCTGGGAGCTCCTACGAGCAGTACTTC.

The chain links TRBV4-1 to TRBJ1-5; D might be TRBD1 (5 bases). Trimming shortened V by 3 bases and J by 3 bases, and 9 bases separated the two germline ends. Germline CDR1 reads MGHRA; CDR2 reads YSYEKL. The CDR3 consists of 14 residues. CDR3 sequence: CASSQGPLNQPQHF. CDR3 DNA sequence: TGCGCCAGCAGCCAGGGACCGCTCAATCAGCCCCAGCATTTT.

The chain links TRBV5-1 to TRBJ2-5, with 12 bases that match TRBD1. Germline V gene sequence: CDR1 SGHRS, CDR2 YFSETQ. The CDR3 has 16 residues. Trimming at V came to 4 bases and at J to 2 bases, leaving 6 bases not matched to a gene. CDR3 in amino acids: CASSPRDRGLQETQYF. The CDR3 DNA is TGCGCCAGCAGCCCCCGGGACAGGGGGCTTCAAGAGACCCAGTACTTC.

The V call is TRBV6-5, the J call TRBJ1-5; D is perhaps TRBD1 (5 bases). This CDR3 contains 14 residues. The V end lost 5 bases, the J end lost 4 bases, and 12 bases lay between the germline ends. Germline V lookup: CDR1 MNHEY, CDR2 SVGAGI. In DNA, the CDR3 is TGTGCCAGCAGTCAGGGTTTCAGTAATCAGCCCCAGCATTTT. Protein: CASSQGFSNQPQHF.

The chain is built from TRBV25-1 and TRBJ2-7; unclear D gene. This CDR3 is 13 amino acids long. Trimming pared 5 bases from V and 9 bases from J, leaving 17 bases between. From germline, CDR1 is MGHDK and CDR2 SYGVNS. The CDR3 protein is CASSHSWVEGQYF. The CDR3 DNA is TGTGCCAGCAGTCACTCTTGGGTCGAAGGGCAGTACTTC.

The V gene is TRBV13, the J gene TRBJ1-2; perhaps TRBD1 as D (5 bases). This CDR3 contains 15 residues. Trimming stripped 3 bases from V and 4 bases from J, with 15 bases between. Germline V gene data show CDR1 as PRHDT and CDR2 as FYEKMQ (reference sequence). CDR3 region: CASSLGDGVTYGYTF. In DNA form, the CDR3 reads TGTGCCAGCAGCTTGGGGGACGGGGTGACCTATGGCTACACCTTC. Together with reference TRBV13 and TRBJ1-2, the CDR3 gives the full variable domain: AAGVIQSPRHLIKEKRETATLKCYPIPRHDTVYWYQQGPGQDPQFLISFYEKMQSDKGSIPDRFSAQQFSDYHSELNMSSLELGDSALYFCASSLGDGVTYGYTFGSGTRLTVV.